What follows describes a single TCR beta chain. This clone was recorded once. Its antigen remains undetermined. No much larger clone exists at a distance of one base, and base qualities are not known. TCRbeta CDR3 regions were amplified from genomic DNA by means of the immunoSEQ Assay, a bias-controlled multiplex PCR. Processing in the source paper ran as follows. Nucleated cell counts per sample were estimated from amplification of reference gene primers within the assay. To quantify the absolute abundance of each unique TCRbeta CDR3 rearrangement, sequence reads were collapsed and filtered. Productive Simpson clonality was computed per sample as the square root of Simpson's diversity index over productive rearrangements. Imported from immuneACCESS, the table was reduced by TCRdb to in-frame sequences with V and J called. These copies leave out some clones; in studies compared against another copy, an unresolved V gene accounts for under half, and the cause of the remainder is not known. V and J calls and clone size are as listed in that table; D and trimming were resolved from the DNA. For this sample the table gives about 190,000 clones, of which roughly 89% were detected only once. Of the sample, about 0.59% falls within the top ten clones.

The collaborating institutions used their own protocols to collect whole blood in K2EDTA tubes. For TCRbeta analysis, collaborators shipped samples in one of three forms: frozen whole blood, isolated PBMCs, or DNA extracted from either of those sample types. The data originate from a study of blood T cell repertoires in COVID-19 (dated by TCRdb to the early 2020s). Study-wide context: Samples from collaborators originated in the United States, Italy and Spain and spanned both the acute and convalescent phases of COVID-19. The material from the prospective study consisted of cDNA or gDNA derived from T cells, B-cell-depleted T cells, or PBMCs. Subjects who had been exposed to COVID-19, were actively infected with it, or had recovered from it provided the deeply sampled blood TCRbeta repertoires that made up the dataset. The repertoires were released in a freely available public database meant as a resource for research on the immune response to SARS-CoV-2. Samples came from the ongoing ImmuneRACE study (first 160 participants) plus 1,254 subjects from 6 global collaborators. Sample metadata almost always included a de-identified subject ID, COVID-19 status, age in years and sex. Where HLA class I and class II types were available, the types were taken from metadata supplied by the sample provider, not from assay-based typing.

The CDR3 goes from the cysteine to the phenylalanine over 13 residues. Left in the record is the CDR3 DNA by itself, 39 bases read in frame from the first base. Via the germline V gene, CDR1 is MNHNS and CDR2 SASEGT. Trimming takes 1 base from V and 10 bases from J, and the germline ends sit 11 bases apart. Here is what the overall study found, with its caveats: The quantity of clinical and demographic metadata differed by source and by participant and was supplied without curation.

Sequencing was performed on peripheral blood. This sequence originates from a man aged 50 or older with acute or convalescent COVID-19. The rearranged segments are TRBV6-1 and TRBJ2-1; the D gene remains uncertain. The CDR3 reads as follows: CASSEGYEREQFF. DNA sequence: TGTGCCAGCAGTGAAGGGTATGAGAGGGAGCAGTTCTTC.